Given below is one T cell receptor (beta chain) in context. What this receptor recognizes is not known. The likely explanation is a read error, given a far larger clone one base away. This sample is drawn from a study of shared clonotypes between healthy human individuals (TCRdb year 2020). Turning to the overall study: The cohort comprised two women and a few men aged 18 to 49 years. To estimate repertoire size and how much clonotype sharing occurs between individuals, the study deeply sequenced the blood TCR repertoires of several healthy adults. To increase sequencing depth and limit assay-specific biases, TCR repertoire library preparation and sequencing were carried out by different laboratories using diverse techniques. Leukapheresis yielded between about 0.9 and 9.5 billion PBMCs per donor. Findings and caveats that apply to the study as a whole: Based on pairwise subsampling, the degree of clonotype sharing among donors was expected to be affected by sequencing depth. The small number of donors limited the genetic and exposure-history diversity represented. Sampling was restricted to blood, and TCR repertoires in tissue are likely to differ from TCR repertoires in blood.

Healthy HIV-negative adults with no recently reported acute infections or vaccinations were included as donors. Only Caucasian adults living in Nashville, Tennessee, USA were represented among the donors. For unsorted samples, approximately 81 million PBMCs were counted, and genomic DNA was extracted using the QIAamp DNA Blood Mini kit. Blood was collected by leukapheresis, and PBMCs were isolated by Ficoll-Histopaque density gradient centrifugation and then cryopreserved in liquid nitrogen vapor phase. Using the deep immunoSEQ assay, multiplex PCR amplified TCR CDR3 regions from genomic DNA. Extracted genomic DNA from each cell subset was spread evenly across all wells of several immunoSEQ 96-well plates, with each plate serving as a replicate. Each replicate PCR for unsorted PBMC received roughly 290 ng genomic DNA, equal to around 30,000 T cell genomes. Genomic DNA from unsorted PBMC was sequenced over ten immunoSEQ deep assay plates. Purified libraries were measured with a Qubit 3.0 fluorometer, size-checked on a Bioanalyzer 2100, and measured again with the KAPA Library Quantification kit. Every immunoSEQ 96-well plate was sequenced on a dedicated single-read 150-cycle Illumina NextSeq 550 flow cell. The original pipeline was this. Because the immunoSEQ output included only junctional sequences and no quality scores, the filtering could not be the same as the filtering used for full-length reads. Sequences were annotated with PyIR, a Python wrapper for IgBLAST v1.9, using IMGT germline references to assign V/J genes and CDR3. Reads with weak V/J assignments (E-value above 1e-6), missing CDR3, stop codons, out-of-frame junctions, or ambiguous translated residues were removed. V3J clonotypes were defined as sequences sharing the same inferred V gene, J gene, and CDR3 amino acid sequence. Percentage overlap between repertoires was computed as shared unique clonotypes divided by the size of the smaller repertoire. Repertoire richness was assessed with RTK rarefaction, the Chao1 estimator, and Recon v2.1 estimates of unobserved clonotypes. Held by TCRdb, this immuneACCESS table contains in-frame sequences only and omits some clones. Under half of the omission traces to an unresolved V gene where checked; the cause of the rest is unknown. D and trimming were read from the DNA, whereas the V and J calls and clone size are those reported in that table. Recorded for this sample are a few hundred thousand clones; 70% to 80% of them occurred a single time. The ten largest clones add up to around 11% of the sample.

The CDR3 has 13 amino acids, counting the end cysteine and phenylalanine. CDR3 DNA only is kept here, 39 bases in frame from base 1. V is pared back by 4 bases and J by 4 bases, with 13 bases lying between the germline termini. As encoded in the germline V gene, CDR1 is SQVTM while CDR2 is ANQGSEA. Sequencing was carried out using PBMCs. The chain employs TRBV29-1 and TRBJ1-1; a weak D assignment points to TRBD1 (6 bases agree). The clonotype comes from a woman between 40 and 55 years old in good health. Some clones in this sample may be carry-over from other donors' samples. The DNA sequence follows: TGCAGCGTTGTACAGGGCAGCGGCACTGAAGCTTTCTTT. It encodes CSVVQGSGTEAFF.